This T cell receptor (beta chain) was identified during a study of blood T cells in healthy people across ages. With a J-beta primer mix and a sample-barcoded 5' primer, a second PCR ran roughly 6 to 12 cycles. Tagging of each cDNA molecule was performed by a template-switch adaptor with 12 random nucleotides. TCRdb redid the calling of the 5' RACE reads with MiXCR, one entry per CDR3 protein. The top ten hold roughly 12% of the sample, which has about 1.6 million distinct CDR3 sequences, roughly 32% seen once. It was about 9.4 milliliters of peripheral blood that were drawn from each donor. What was sequenced was blood. The sequence derives from a woman aged 25 to 45 in good health.

The CDR3 region is CASSLIPGGGGTEAFF. CDR3 DNA sequence: TGTGCCAGCAGTTTAATACCAGGGGGAGGGGGGACTGAAGCTTTCTTT. The chain employs TRBV27 and TRBJ1-1; 7 bases fit TRBD1. This CDR3 is built from 16 residues. V was clipped by 2 bases and J by 5 bases; unmatched bases: 11. Germline loops: CDR1 MNHEY, CDR2 SMNVEV (reference sequence).